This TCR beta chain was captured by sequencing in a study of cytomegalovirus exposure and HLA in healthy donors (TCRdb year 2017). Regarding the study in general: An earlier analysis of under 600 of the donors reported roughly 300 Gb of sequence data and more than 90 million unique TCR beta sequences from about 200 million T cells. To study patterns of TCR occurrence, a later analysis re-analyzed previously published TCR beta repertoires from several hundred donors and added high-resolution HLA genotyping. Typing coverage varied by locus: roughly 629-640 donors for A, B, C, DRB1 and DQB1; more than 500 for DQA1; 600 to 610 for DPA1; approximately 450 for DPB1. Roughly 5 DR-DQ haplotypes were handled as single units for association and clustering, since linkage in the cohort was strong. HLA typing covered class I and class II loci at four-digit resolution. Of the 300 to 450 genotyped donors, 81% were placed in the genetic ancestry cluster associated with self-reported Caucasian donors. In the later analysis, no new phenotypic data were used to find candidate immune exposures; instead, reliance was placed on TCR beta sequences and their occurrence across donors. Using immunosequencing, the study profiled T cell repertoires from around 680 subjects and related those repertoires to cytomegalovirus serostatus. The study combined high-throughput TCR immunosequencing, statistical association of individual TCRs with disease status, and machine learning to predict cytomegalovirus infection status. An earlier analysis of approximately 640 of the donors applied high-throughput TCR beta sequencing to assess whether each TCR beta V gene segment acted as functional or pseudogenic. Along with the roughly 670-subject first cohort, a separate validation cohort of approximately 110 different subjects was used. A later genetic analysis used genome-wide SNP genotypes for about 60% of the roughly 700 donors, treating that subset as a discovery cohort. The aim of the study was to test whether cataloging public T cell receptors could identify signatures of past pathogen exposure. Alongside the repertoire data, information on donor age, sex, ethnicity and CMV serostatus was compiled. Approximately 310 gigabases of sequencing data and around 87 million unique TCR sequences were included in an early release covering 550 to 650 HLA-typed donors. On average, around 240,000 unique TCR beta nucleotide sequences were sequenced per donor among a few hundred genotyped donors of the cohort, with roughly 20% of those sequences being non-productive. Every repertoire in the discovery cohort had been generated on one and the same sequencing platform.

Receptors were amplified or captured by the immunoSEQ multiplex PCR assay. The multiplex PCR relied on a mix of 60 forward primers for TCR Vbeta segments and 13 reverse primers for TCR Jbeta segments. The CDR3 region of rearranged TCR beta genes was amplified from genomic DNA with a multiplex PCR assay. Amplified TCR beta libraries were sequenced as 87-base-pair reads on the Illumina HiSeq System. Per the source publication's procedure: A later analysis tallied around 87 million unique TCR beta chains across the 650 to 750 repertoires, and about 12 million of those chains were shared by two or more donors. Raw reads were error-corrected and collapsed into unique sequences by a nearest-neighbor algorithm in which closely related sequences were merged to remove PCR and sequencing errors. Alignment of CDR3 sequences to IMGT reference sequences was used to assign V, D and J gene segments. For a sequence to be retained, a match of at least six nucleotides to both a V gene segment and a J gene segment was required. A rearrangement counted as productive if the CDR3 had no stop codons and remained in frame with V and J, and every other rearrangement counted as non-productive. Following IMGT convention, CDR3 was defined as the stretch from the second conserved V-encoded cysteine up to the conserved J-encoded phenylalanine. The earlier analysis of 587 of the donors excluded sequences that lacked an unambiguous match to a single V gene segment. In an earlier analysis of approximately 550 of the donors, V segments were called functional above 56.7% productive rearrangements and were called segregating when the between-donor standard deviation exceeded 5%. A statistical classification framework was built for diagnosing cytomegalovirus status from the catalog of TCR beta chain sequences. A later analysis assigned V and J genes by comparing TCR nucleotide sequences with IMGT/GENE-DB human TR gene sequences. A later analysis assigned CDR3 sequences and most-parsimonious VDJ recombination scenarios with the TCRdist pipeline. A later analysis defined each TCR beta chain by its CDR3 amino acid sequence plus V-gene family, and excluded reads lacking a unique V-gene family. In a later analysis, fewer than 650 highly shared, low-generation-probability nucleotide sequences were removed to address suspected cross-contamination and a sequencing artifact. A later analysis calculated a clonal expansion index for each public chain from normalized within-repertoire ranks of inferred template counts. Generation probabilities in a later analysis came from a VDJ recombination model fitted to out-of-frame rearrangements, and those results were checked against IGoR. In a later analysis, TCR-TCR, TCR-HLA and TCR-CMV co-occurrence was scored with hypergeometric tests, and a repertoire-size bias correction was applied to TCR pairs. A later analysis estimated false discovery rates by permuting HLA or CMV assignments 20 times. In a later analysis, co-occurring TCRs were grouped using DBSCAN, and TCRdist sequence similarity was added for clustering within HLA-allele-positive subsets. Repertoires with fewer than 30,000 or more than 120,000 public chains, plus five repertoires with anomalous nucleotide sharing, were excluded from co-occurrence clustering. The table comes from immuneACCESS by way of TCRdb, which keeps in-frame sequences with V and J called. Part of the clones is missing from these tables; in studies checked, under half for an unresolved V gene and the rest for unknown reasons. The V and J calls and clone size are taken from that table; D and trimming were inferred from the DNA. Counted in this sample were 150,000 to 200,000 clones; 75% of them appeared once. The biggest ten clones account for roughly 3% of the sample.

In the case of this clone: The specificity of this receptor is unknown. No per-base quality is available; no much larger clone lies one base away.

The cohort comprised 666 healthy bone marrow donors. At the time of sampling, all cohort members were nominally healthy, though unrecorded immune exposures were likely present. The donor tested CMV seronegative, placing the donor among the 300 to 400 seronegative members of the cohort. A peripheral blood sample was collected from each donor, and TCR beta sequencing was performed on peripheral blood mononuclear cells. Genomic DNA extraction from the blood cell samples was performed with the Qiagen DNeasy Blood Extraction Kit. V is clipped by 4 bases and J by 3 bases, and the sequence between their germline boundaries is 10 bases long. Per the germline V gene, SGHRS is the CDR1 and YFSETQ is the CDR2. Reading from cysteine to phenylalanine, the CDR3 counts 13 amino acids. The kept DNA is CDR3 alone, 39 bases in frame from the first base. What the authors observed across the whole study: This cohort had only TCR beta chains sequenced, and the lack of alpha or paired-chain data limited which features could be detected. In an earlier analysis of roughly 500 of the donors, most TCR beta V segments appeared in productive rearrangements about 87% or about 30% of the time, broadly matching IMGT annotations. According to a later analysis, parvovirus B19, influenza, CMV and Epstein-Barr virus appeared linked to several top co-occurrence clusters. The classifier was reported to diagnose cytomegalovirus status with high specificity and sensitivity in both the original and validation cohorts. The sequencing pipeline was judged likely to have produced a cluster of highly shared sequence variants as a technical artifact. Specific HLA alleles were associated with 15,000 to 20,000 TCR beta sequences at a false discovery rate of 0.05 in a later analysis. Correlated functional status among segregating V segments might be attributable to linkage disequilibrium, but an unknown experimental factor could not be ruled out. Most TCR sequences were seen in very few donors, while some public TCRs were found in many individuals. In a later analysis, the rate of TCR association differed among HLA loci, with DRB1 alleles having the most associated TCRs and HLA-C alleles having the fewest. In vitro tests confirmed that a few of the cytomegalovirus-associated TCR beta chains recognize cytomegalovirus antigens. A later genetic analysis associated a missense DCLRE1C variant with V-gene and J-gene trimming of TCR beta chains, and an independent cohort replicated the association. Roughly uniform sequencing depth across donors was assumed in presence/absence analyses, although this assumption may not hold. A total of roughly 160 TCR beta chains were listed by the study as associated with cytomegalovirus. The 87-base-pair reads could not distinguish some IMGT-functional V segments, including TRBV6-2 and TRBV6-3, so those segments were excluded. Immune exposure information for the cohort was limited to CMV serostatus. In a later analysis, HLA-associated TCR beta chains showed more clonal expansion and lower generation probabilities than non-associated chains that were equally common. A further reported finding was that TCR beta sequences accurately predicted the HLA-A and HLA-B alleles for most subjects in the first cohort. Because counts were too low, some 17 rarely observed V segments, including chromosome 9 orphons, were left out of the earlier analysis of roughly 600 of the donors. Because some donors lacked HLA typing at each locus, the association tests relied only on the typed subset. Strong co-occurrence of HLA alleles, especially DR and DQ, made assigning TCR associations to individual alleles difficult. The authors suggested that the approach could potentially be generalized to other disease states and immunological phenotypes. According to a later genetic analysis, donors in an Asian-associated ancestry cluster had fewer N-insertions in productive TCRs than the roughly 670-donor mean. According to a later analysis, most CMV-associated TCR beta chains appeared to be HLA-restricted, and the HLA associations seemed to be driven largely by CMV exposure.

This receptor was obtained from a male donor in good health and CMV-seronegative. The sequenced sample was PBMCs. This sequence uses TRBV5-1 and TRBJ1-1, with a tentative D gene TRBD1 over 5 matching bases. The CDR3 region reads CASSKDTYTEAFF. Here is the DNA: TGCGCCAGCAGCAAGGACACTTACACTGAAGCTTTCTTT.